This passage covers 14 T cell receptor beta chains from one sample sequenced in a study of identical twins. TCRdb called the 5' RACE reads again in MiXCR, with one record for every CDR3 protein. Altogether about 890,000 distinct CDR3 sequences are present, 9% to 15% being singletons, with the ten largest covering around 1.6%. The data also belong to a second study, concerning yellow fever vaccine responses in identical twins.

The sequenced sample consisted of PBMCs. The receptor source for this set is a woman aged 18-35 years in good health.

The sample holds a few counts of this clonotype. The chain links TRBV2 to TRBJ1-5; 8 nucleotides agree with TRBD1. The CDR3 length is 19 residues. Germline assignment: CDR1 SNHLY and CDR2 FYNNEI. Trimming cost V 6 bases and J 0 bases; bases outside gene matches: 16. CDR3 in DNA: TGTGCCAGCAGGGGCCCTCCGGGACAGGCAGAATATAGCAATCAGCCCCAGCATTTT. Protein sequence: CASRGPPGQAEYSNQPQHF.

This clonotype was picked up a small number of times. This chain uses TRBV12-3 or TRBV12-4 with TRBJ2-1; 9 positions agree with TRBD2. The junction had 7 bases not matched to a gene; V was cut back by 8 bases and J by 8 bases. This CDR3 spans 13 amino acids. Written as DNA, the CDR3 is TGTGCCAGCCTTCAGCGGGAGGTCCATGAGCAGTTCTTC. This translates into CASLQREVHEQFF.

This chain connects TRBV27 to TRBJ2-1; 7 nucleotides match TRBD2. Germline V gene lookup returns CDR1 MNHEY and CDR2 SMNVEV (reference sequence). J lost 7 bases, V lost 6 bases, and 9 bases had no gene match. The CDR3 consists of 14 residues. The CDR3 DNA reads as TGTGCCAGCAGCTGGGGGGGGGGGTTGAATGAGCAGTTCTTC. It encodes CASSWGGGLNEQFF.

The rearrangement uses TRBV20-1 and TRBJ2-1; D is perhaps TRBD1 or TRBD2 (5 bases each). Germline CDR1 and CDR2: DFQATT and SNEGSKA (reference sequence). Trimming cost V 5 bases and J 4 bases, with 15 bases left between them. This CDR3 comprises 14 residues. Written as DNA, the CDR3 is TGCAGTGCTTGGGGACCGATGGGATACAATGAGCAGTTCTTC. It codes for CSAWGPMGYNEQFF.

This clonotype has at least ten counts. The chain combines TRBV10-3 with TRBJ2-7, with D possibly called TRBD1 or TRBD2 (5 bases each). Germline assignment: CDR1 ENHRY and CDR2 SYGVKD. The CDR3 sequence is 13 residues long. V shed 6 bases and J shed 2 bases, with 11 bases lying between them. The CDR3 DNA reads as TGTGCCATCAGAGGGGACGGGCCCTACGAGCAGTACGTC. Its protein product is CAIRGDGPYEQYV.

The rearrangement joins TRBV28 to TRBJ2-1, with D tentatively TRBD2 (5 bases). V shed 8 bases and J shed 8 bases, with 13 bases lying between them. Per germline, CDR1 MDHEN and CDR2 SYDVKM. The CDR3 runs 12 residues. The CDR3 sequence: CASHIGGDEQFF. As DNA, the CDR3 is TGTGCCAGCCACATTGGAGGTGATGAGCAGTTCTTC.

The table lists this clonotype with a few counts. V is TRBV28 and J is TRBJ2-3; TRBD1 matches 7 bases. CDR3 length: 14 amino acids. Germline trimming cut 5 bases from V and 2 bases from J; bases unmatched to any gene: 4. The germline V gene encodes CDR1 MDHEN and CDR2 SYDVKM. The CDR3 sequence: CASSTGQFTDTQYF. In DNA form, the CDR3 reads TGTGCCAGCAGTACGGGACAGTTCACAGATACGCAGTATTTT. Supplemented by reference TRBV28 and TRBJ2-3, the full variable domain reads DVKVTQSSRYLVKRTGEKVFLECVQDMDHENMFWYRQDPGLGLRLIYFSYDVKMKEKGDIPEGYSVSREKKERFSLILESASTNQTSMYLCASSTGQFTDTQYFGPGTRLTVL.

This clonotype was counted ten times or more. V gene TRBV20-1 combines with J gene TRBJ1-5; D may be TRBD1 (5 bases). V lost 3 bases, J lost 3 bases, and 12 bases lay in between. CDR1 and CDR2 from the germline V gene are DFQATT and SNEGSKA (reference sequence). The CDR3 has 14 amino acids. CDR3 in DNA: TGCAGTGCTAGTGTAGGGGTCTCCAATCAGCCCCAGCATTTT. It translates to CSASVGVSNQPQHF.

The V and J genes are TRBV24-1 and TRBJ2-3; the D gene could be TRBD1 or TRBD2 (6 bases each). The CDR3 sequence is 17 residues long. Trimming cost V 3 bases and J 3 bases, with 18 bases left between them. Germline CDR1 and CDR2: KGHDR and SFDVKD. CDR3 DNA sequence: TGTGCCACCAGTGATACTCCCCGGGGGCTCAAAACAGATACGCAGTATTTT. This sequence encodes CATSDTPRGLKTDTQYF.

There are many counts of this clonotype. V usage is TRBV5-1 and J usage is TRBJ1-6; D possibly corresponds to TRBD1 (5 bases). Per the germline V gene, CDR1 is SGHRS and CDR2 is YFSETQ. CDR3 length: 15 residues. With 0 bases removed from V and 10 bases from J, the gap between germline ends came to 14 bases. CDR3 loop: CASSLEGSAGSPLHF. The CDR3 coding sequence is TGCGCCAGCAGCTTGGAGGGGTCGGCGGGATCACCCCTCCACTTT. Full variable domain (remainder filled in from reference TRBV5-1 and TRBJ1-6): KAGVTQTPRYLIKTRGQQVTLSCSPISGHRSVSWYQQTPGQGLQFLFEYFSETQRNKGNFPGRFSGRQFSNSRSEMNVSTLELGDSALYLCASSLEGSAGSPLHFGNGTRLTVT.

This clonotype turned up a few times. This rearrangement joins TRBV6-5 to TRBJ2-1, with TRBD1 matching over 9 bases. Trimming took 4 bases from V and 7 from J; bases not matched to a gene: 11. The length of the CDR3 is 16 residues. From germline, CDR1 is MNHEY and CDR2 SVGAGI. The CDR3 coding sequence is TGTGCCAGCAGTTTGGTAACAGGGGGCGCGGGGAATGAGCAGTTCTTC. This sequence encodes CASSLVTGGAGNEQFF.

This clonotype was counted many times. This chain joins TRBV4-1 and TRBJ2-5, with 13 bases fitting TRBD2. With V trimmed by 4 bases and J by 4 bases, 6 bases remained unmatched. The CDR3 covers 16 residues. Germline V gene sequence: CDR1 MGHRA, CDR2 YSYEKL. The CDR3: CASSPRLAGGGETQYF. CDR3 nucleotides: TGCGCCAGCAGCCCAAGACTAGCGGGAGGCGGAGAGACCCAGTACTTC.

The chain recombines TRBV20-1 with TRBJ2-3, with 14 bases aligning to TRBD2. This CDR3 has 16 amino acids. With 0 bases clipped from V and 5 bases from J, the junction kept 4 bases outside the gene matches. Germline-derived CDR1 and CDR2 are DFQATT and SNEGSKA (reference sequence). CDR3 loop: CSARDAGLAGGDTQYF. The CDR3 nucleotides read TGCAGTGCTAGAGATGCAGGACTAGCGGGGGGAGATACGCAGTATTTT.

The chain carries TRBV5-1 and TRBJ1-1, with TRBD1 matching over 7 bases. The CDR3 spans 12 residues. Germline CDR1 SGHRS, CDR2 YFSETQ. V shed 3 bases and J 6 bases; nucleotides not matched to a gene: 2. CDR3 loop: CASSSGGSEAFF. The CDR3 DNA reads TGCGCCAGCAGCTCAGGGGGGTCTGAAGCTTTCTTT.